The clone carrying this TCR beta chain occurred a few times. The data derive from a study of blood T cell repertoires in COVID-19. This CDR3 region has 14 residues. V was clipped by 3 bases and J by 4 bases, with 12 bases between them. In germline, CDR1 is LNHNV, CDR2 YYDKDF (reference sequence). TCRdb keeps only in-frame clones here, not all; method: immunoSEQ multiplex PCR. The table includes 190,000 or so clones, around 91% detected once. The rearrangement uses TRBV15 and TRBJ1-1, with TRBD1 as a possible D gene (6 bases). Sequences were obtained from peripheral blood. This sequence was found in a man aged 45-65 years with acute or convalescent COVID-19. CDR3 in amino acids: CATSSVGGGTEAFF. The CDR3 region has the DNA TGTGCCACCAGCAGTGTGGGAGGGGGCACTGAAGCTTTCTTT.